This TCR beta chain was identified during a study of T cells in Graves' hyperthyroidism and ophthalmopathy. Uncontrolled infection, other autoimmune disease, pregnancy or lactation disqualified patients from enrolment. The CDR3 contains 15 residues. CDR1 is MGHRA and CDR2 is YSYEKL in the germline V gene. Between the trimmed V and J ends, which lost 5 bases and 6 bases, there was a span of 16 bases. The source material, RNA transcripts, was used to amplify TCR beta CDR3 regions. With the HTBI primer set, the TCR CDR3 went through a first round of RT-PCR. TCRdb reanalysed the multiplex PCR reads using MiXCR and keeps one entry per CDR3 protein. The sample lists fewer than 500,000 distinct CDR3 sequences, roughly 14% occurring once. This clonotype occurred a few times. Its target is unknown. Study-level findings and limits: Blood also carried most thyroid clonotypes expanded above 0.001. Ophthalmopathy onset followed model prediction by a median approximately 7 months.

The chain recombines TRBV4-1 with TRBJ2-2; possibly TRBD1 for D (6 bases). What was sequenced was blood. This TCR was recovered from a man aged 18 to 30 with Graves' ophthalmopathy. This CDR3 is CASSYRDKQAGELFF. In nucleotides, the CDR3 is TGCGCCAGCAGCTATAGGGACAAACAGGCCGGGGAGCTGTTTTTT.